This TCR beta chain is from a study of blood T cell repertoires in COVID-19. With 5 bases removed from V and 1 base from J, the gap between germline ends came to 15 bases. The CDR3 is 16 amino acids. Germline V lookup: CDR1 SGHTA, CDR2 FQGNSA. Generated by immunoSEQ multiplex PCR, the TCRdb table keeps only in-frame clones and is missing some. The sample has about 380,000 clones, 70% to 90% seen once. This clone has a handful of counts. The material sequenced was PBMCs or T cells enriched from blood (not recorded which). V is TRBV7-2 and J is TRBJ1-3; D might be TRBD1 (5 bases). The TCR originated in a woman younger than 30 who had recovered from COVID-19. CDR3 sequence reads: CASSRDLVRSGNTIYF. In nucleotides, the CDR3 is TGTGCCAGCAGCCGGGACTTGGTCCGGTCTGGAAACACCATATATTTT.